The table lists the clone carrying this T cell receptor beta chain with a count of one. The entry originates in a study of technical replicates of blood from several donors. Libraries were prepared by immunoSEQ multiplex PCR; TCRdb keeps only in-frame clonotypes and omits some of them. Altogether approximately 75,000 clones are present, about 97% being singletons, with the ten largest covering around 0.18%. The V end was cut by 5 bases, the J end by 6 bases, with 9 bases between. Germline CDR1 and CDR2: SNHLY and FYNNEI. This CDR3 has 12 amino acids. The chain has TRBV2 and TRBJ2-3; D unresolved. The sequence derives from a human donor in good health. Input material: T cells isolated from PBMCs. CDR3 sequence reads: CASSPVADTQYF. DNA of the CDR3: TGTGCCAGCAGTCCCGTCGCGGATACGCAGTATTTT.